Listed here is a single T cell receptor (beta chain). The target antigen is unknown. This sample is part of a study of T cell responses to AZD1222 COVID-19 vaccine. Findings of the study overall: Vaccine-related CD4 TCRs covered spike, predominating at 160-218 and 743-854.

The germline V and J ends were trimmed by 5 bases and 1 base, with 14 bases remaining between them. The CDR3 is 15 amino acids. In germline, CDR1 is SGHVS, CDR2 FQNEAQ. The table came from immunoSEQ multiplex PCR; TCRdb's copy has only in-frame clones and leaves some out. This sample has over 150,000 clones, with around nine tenths found just once. The specimen was peripheral blood, collected 28 days after the second AZD1222 dose. V usage is TRBV7-8 and J usage is TRBJ1-1, with TRBD1 as a possible D gene (6 bases). The TCR sequence derives from an adult who received the AZD1222 COVID-19 vaccine. The CDR3 sequence is CASSARQVPNTEAFF. The CDR3 nucleotides are TGTGCCAGCAGCGCTCGACAGGTCCCGAACACTGAAGCTTTCTTT.